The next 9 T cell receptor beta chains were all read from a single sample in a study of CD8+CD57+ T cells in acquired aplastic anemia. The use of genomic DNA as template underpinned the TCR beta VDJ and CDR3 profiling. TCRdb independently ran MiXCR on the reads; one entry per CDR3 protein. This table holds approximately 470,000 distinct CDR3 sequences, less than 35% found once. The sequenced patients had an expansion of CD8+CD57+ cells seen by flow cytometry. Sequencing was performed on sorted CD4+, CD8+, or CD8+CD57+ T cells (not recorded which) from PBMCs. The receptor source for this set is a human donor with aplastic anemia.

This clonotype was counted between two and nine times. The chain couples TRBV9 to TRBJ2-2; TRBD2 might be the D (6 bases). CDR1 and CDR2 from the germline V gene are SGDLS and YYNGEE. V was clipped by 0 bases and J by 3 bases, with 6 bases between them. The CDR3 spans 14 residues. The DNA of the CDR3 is TGTGCCAGCAGCGTAGAGCGGGACACCGGGGAGCTGTTTTTT. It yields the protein CASSVERDTGELFF.

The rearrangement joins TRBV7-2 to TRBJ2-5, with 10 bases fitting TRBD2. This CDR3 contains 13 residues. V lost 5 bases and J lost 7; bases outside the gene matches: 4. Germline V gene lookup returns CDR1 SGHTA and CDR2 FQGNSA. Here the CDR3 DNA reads TGTGCCAGCAGCCGGTCTAGCGGGGGGACCCAGTACTTC. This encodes CASSRSSGGTQYF.

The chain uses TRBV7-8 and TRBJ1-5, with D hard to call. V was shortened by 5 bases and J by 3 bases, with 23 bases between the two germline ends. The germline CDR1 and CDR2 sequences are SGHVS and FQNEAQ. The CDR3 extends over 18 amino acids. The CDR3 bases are TGTGCCAGCAGCACCCAAACTCTCATGGGCGGCTACAATCAGCCCCAGCATTTT. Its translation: CASSTQTLMGGYNQPQHF.

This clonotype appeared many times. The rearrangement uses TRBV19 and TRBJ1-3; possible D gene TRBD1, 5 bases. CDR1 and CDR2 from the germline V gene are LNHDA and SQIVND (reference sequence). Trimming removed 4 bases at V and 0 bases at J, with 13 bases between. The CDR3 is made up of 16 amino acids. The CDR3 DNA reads TGTGCCAGTAGTAGACAACAGGTCTACTCTGGAAACACCATATATTTT. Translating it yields CASSRQQVYSGNTIYF.

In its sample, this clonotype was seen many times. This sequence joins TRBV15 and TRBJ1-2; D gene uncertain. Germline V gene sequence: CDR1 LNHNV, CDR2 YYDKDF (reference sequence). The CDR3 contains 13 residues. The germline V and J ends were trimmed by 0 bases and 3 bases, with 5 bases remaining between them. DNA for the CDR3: TGTGCCACCAGCAGAGAGAGAGACTATGGCTACACCTTC. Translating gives CATSRERDYGYTF.

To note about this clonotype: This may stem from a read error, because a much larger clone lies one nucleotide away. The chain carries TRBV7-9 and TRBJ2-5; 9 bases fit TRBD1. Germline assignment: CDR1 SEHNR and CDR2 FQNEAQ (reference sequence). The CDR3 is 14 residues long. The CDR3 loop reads CASSGTGGEEAQYF. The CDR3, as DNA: TGTGCCAGCAGCGGAACAGGGGGCGAAGAGGCCCAGTACTTC.

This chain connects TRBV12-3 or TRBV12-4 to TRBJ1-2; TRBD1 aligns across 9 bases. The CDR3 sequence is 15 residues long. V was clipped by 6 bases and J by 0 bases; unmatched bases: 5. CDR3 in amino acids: CASSRDRVSNYGYTF. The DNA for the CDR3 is TGTGCCAGCAGCCGGGACAGGGTTTCTAACTATGGCTACACCTTC.

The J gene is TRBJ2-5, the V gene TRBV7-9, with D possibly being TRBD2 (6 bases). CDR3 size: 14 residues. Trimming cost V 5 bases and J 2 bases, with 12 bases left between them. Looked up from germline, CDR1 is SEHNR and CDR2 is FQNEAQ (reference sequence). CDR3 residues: CASSRRTTQETQYF. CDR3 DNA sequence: TGTGCCAGCAGCCGTAGGACTACACAAGAGACCCAGTACTTC.

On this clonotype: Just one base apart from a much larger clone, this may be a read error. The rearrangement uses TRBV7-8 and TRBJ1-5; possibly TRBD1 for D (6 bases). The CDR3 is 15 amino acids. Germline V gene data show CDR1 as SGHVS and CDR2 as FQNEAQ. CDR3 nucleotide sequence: TGTGCCGGCAGCTTAGCAGGGGCTGGCAATCAGCCCCAGCATTTT. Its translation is CAGSLAGAGNQPQHF.